This TCR beta chain was documented in a study of PD-1 blockade in classical Hodgkin lymphoma. Points from the study as a whole: Newly diagnosed patients reportedly trailed healthy donors in baseline TCR diversity. Prior therapy or disease activity may underlie the repertoire differences, whose causes remain undefined.

In regard to this clone: Its antigen is as yet unknown.

Sequenced by immunoSEQ multiplex PCR; TCRdb stores in-frame clones only, minus some. The sample has fewer than 45,000 clones; 75% to 85% are singletons. Germline lookup yields CDR1 SGHRS and CDR2 YFSETQ. The germline V and J ends were trimmed by 4 bases and 5 bases, with 12 bases remaining between them. The CDR3 runs 13 residues. Every patient relapsed after autologous stem cell transplantation, and brentuximab vedotin exposure varied. The chain is built from TRBV5-1 and TRBJ1-1; possibly TRBD1 for D (5 bases). The source is a human donor with classical Hodgkin lymphoma. The starting material was peripheral blood mononuclear cells (PBMCs), obtained at baseline. The CDR3 DNA reads TGCGCCAGCAGCACCGACAGTGGGACTGAAGCTTTCTTT. Amino acid sequence: CASSTDSGTEAFF.